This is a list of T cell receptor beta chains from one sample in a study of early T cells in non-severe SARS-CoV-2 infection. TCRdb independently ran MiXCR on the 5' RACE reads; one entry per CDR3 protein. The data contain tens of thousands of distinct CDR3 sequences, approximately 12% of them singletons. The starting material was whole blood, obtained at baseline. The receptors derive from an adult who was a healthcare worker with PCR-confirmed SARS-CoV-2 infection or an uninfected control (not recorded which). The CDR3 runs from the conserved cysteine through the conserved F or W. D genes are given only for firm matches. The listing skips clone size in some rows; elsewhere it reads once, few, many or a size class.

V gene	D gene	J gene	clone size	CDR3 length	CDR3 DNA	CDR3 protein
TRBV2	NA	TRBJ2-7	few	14	TGTGCCAGCTCCGAACCTCGGGGTAATCACGAGCAGTACTTC	CASSEPRGNHEQYF
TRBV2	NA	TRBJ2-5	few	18	TGTGCCACCGGGCCCACGTGGCGGACTAGGGGGTACCAAGAGACCCAGTACTTC	CATGPTWRTRGYQETQYF
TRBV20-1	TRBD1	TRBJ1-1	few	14	TGCAGTGCTAGGGGGGACAGGCAGAACACTGAAGCTTTCTTT	CSARGDRQNTEAFF
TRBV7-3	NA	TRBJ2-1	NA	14	TGTGCCAGCAGCCTCCGGGGGCCTAGCAATGAGCAGTTCTTC	CASSLRGPSNEQFF
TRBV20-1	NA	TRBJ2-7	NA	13	TGCAGTGCTAGATACGGCGGCAGCTACGAGCAGTACTTC	CSARYGGSYEQYF
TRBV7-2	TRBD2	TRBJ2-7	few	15	TGTGCCAGCAGCCGCACTAGCGGGGGCTATAACGAGCAGTACTTC	CASSRTSGGYNEQYF
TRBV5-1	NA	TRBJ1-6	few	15	TGCGCCAGCAAGGACCGGGGTGGGGGTAATTCACCCCTCCACTTT	CASKDRGGGNSPLHF
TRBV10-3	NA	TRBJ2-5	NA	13	TGTGCCATCAGGCATAGCGGAGGGGAGACCCAGTACTTC	CAIRHSGGETQYF
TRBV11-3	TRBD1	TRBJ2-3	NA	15	TGTGCCAGCAGCGAACAGGGGGCGAAGGGGGATACGCAGTATTTT	CASSEQGAKGDTQYF
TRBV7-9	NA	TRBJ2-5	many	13	TGTGCCAGCAGCTCCGAGGGCCCAAAGACCCAGTACTTC	CASSSEGPKTQYF
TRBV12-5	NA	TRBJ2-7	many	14	TGTGCTAGTGGCTCCATATTAGCCACCTACGAGCAGTACTTC	CASGSILATYEQYF
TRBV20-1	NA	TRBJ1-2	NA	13	TGCAGTGGAAACTTCAGGGGAAACTATGGCTACACCTTC	CSGNFRGNYGYTF
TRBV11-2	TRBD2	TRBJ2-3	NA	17	TGTGCCAGCAGCTACTGGTCTCTAGCGGGGGGTGCGGATACGCAGTATTTT	CASSYWSLAGGADTQYF
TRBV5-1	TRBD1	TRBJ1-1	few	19	TGCGCCCTCCCGTGGGGCAGGGGGCTGCAGGAAATGGAGAACACTGAAGCGTTCTTT	CALPWGRGLQEMENTEAFF
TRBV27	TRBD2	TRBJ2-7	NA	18	TGTGCCAGCAGTTTACGTGGTAGCGGGAGTATTTCCTACTACGAGCAGTACTTC	CASSLRGSGSISYYEQYF
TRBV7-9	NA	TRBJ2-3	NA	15	TGTGCCAGCAGCGCGACAGGGAGGACCACAGATACGCAGTATTTT	CASSATGRTTDTQYF
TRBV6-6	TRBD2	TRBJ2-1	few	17	TGTGCCAGCAGTCCCGGTTTGGGGCTAGCGGGGTACAATGAGCAGTTCTTC	CASSPGLGLAGYNEQFF
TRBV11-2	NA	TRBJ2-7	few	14	TGTGCCAGCAGCTACGGGACTGGAGACTACGAGCAGTACTTC	CASSYGTGDYEQYF
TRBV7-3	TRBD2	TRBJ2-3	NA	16	TGTGCCAGCAGCTCCGAAGCGGGGGGGAGCACAGATACGCAGTATTTT	CASSSEAGGSTDTQYF
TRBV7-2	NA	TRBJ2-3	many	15	TGTGCCAGCAGCTTACGGGCGGGGCACACAGATACGCAGTATTTT	CASSLRAGHTDTQYF
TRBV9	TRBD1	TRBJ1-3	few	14	TGTGCCAGCAGCGAAACAGGGGAGATAAACACCATATATTTT	CASSETGEINTIYF
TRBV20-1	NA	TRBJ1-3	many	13	TGCAGTGCCAATGGACAAGCTGGAAACACCATATATTTT	CSANGQAGNTIYF
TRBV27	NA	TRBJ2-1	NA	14	TGTGCCAGCAGCTTAGACAGGAGGGCCAATGAGCAGTTCTTC	CASSLDRRANEQFF
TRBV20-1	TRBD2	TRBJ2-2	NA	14	TGCAGTGCTGCGGGGGGGATGGTAGCCGGGGAGCTGTTTTTT	CSAAGGMVAGELFF
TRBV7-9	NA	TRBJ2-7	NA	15	TGTGCCAGCAGCTCGTACAGGGTTTCTAGGTACGAGCAGTACTTC	CASSSYRVSRYEQYF
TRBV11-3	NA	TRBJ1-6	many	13	TGTGCCAGCAGCTTAGGGGTCTATTCACCCCTCCACTTT	CASSLGVYSPLHF
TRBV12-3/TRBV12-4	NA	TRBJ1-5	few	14	TGTGCCAGCAGTCTCGGACTGTACAATCAGCCCCAGCATTTT	CASSLGLYNQPQHF
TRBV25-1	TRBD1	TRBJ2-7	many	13	TGTGCCAGCAGTAGGACAGGGACTTACGAGCAGTACTTC	CASSRTGTYEQYF
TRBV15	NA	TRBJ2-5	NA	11	TGTGCCACCAGCAGTGGGTGGACCCAGTACTTC	CATSSGWTQYF
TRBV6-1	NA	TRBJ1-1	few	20	TGTGCCAGCAGTTTACAAAGGCCGGCAGGCCCCAATCACCTAAACACTGAAGCTTTCTTT	CASSLQRPAGPNHLNTEAFF
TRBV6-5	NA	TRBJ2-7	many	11	TGTGCCAGCAGGAAATCTAGCGAGCAGTACTTC	CASRKSSEQYF
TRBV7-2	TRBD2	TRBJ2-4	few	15	TGTGCCAGCAGCTCCTCGGGGGGAGCTCTGGCCATTCAGTACTTC	CASSSSGGALAIQYF
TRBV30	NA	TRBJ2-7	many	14	TGTGCCTCGTCGCCTGAGGGACTTACCTACGAGCAGTACTTC	CASSPEGLTYEQYF
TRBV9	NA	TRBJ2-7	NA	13	TGTGCCAGCAGCCGCCCGGGGGGCCACGAGCAGTACTTC	CASSRPGGHEQYF
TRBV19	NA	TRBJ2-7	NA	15	TGTGCCAGTAGTATAGAGGTACAGCTACCCTACGAGCAGTACTTC	CASSIEVQLPYEQYF
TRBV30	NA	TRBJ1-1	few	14	TGTGCCTGGAGGGCGAGTTGGGGGTTCACTGAAGCTTTCTTT	CAWRASWGFTEAFF
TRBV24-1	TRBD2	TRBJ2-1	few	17	TGTGCCACTAGTGATCGACTAGCGGGAGGGCGGTACAATGAGCAGTTCTTC	CATSDRLAGGRYNEQFF
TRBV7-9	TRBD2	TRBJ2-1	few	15	TGTGCCAGCAGCTTAGCGGGAGGGCACTACAATGAGCAGTTCTTC	CASSLAGGHYNEQFF
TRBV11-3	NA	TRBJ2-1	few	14	TGTGCCAGCAGCTTATTGAGCCTCGGGAATGAGCAGTTCTTC	CASSLLSLGNEQFF
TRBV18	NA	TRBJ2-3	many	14	TGTGCCAGCTCTCGGCCTGGCGTCACAGATACGCAGTATTTT	CASSRPGVTDTQYF
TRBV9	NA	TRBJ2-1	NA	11	TGTGCCAGCAGCGCAACCGGGGAGCAGTTCTTC	CASSATGEQFF
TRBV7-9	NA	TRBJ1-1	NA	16	TGTGCCAGCAGCGCGCAACAGGGCCCGGATAACACTGAAGCTTTCTTT	CASSAQQGPDNTEAFF
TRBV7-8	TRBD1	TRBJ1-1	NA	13	TGTGCCAGCAGACCCAGGGGGCGCACTGAAGCTTTCTTT	CASRPRGRTEAFF
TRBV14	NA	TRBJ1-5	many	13	TGTGCCAGCAGCCAAGGACTGGGGCAGCCCCAGCATTTT	CASSQGLGQPQHF
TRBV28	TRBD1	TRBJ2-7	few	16	TGTGCCAGCAGTACCCCTGACAGGGCCTTCTCCTACGAGCAGTACTTC	CASSTPDRAFSYEQYF
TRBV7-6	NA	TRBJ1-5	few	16	TGTGCCAGCAGCCCGCTCGGGGCAGGGAACCGTCAGCCCCAGCATTTT	CASSPLGAGNRQPQHF
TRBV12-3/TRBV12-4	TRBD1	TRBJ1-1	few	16	TGTGCCAGCAGTTGGGGACAGAACCTTCTGAACACTGAAGCTTTCTTT	CASSWGQNLLNTEAFF
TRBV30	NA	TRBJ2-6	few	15	TGTGCCTGGACCGGGACACGCTCTGGGGCCAACGTCCTGACTTTC	CAWTGTRSGANVLTF
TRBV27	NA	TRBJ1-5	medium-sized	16	TGTGCCAGCAGACCCGACCTACAGGGCGTGGGAGAGCCCCAGCATTTT	CASRPDLQGVGEPQHF
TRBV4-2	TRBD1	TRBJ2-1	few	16	TGTGCCAGCAGCCAACTATCGGGACAGGGTGGGAATGAGCAGTTCTTC	CASSQLSGQGGNEQFF
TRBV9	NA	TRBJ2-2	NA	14	TGTGCCAGCAGCGTAGGGGGCGGGACCGGGGAGCTGTTTTTT	CASSVGGGTGELFF
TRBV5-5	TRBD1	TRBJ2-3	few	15	TGTGCCAGCAGCTTGGTGCCCAGGGGGACAGATACGCAGTATTTT	CASSLVPRGTDTQYF
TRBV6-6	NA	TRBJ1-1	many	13	TGTGCCAGCAGTTACAGGGTAGACACTGAAGCTTTCTTT	CASSYRVDTEAFF